This T cell receptor (beta chain) originates from a study of cytomegalovirus exposure and HLA in healthy donors. Between the trimmed V and J ends, which lost 0 bases and 6 bases, there was a span of 10 bases. Germline V CDR1 and CDR2: SGHDT, YYEEEE. This CDR3 is 14 amino acids long. This PCR relied on a set of 60 Vbeta primers and 13 Jbeta primers. Using immunoSEQ multiplex PCR, the repertoire was profiled, and TCRdb retains in-frame clones only, with some absent. The sample has approximately 100,000 clones, roughly three quarters seen once. Sequencing was done on a sample of PBMCs. The chain has TRBV5-6 and TRBJ1-3; perhaps TRBD1 as D (6 bases). The receptor was derived from a man aged 35-49 years in good health and CMV-seropositive. This CDR3 is CASSLGDTINTIYF. CDR3 DNA sequence: TGTGCCAGCAGCTTGGGGGACACTATAAACACCATATATTTT.